The rows below give T cell receptor beta chains drawn from one sample of a study of T cell responses to AZD1222 COVID-19 vaccine. Some clones are missing from TCRdb's copy, which holds only in-frame ones; the method was immunoSEQ multiplex PCR. The profile shows 200,000 or so clones, approximately 90% of them singletons. Sequencing was performed on peripheral blood, taken on day 0 of AZD1222 vaccination. The receptors were sampled from an adult in good health. The CDR3 runs from the conserved cysteine through the conserved F or W. Fields, in order: V gene, J gene, D gene, CDR3 length, clone size, CDR3 protein, CDR3 DNA. The D gene is left open where the match is weak. Where a row states a size, it is once, few, many or the class of an expanded clone; other rows omit it.

TRBV15	TRBJ2-5	.	21	.	CATSRDPRTTRKVGDQETQYF	TGTGCCACCAGCAGAGACCCCCGAACGACTAGAAAAGTGGGGGATCAAGAGACCCAGTACTTC
TRBV14	TRBJ2-6	.	17	.	CASSQDLRLYGANVLTF	TGTGCCAGCAGCCAAGATCTGCGGTTATATGGGGCCAACGTCCTGACTTTC
TRBV5-6	TRBJ2-7	.	13	.	CASGHVVSKEQYF	TGTGCCAGCGGCCACGTCGTTTCCAAAGAGCAGTACTTC
TRBV30	TRBJ1-2	.	8	.	CAGYGYTF	TGTGCCGGCTATGGCTACACCTTC
TRBV30	TRBJ1-3	.	12	.	CAWSDGGNTIYF	TGTGCCTGGAGCGACGGTGGAAACACCATATATTTT
TRBV3-1/TRBV3-2	TRBJ2-1	.	15	.	CASSQDWRGAGEQFF	TGTGCCAGCAGCCAAGACTGGCGTGGGGCGGGTGAGCAGTTCTTC
TRBV7-9	TRBJ1-2	.	11	few	CASSLGDGYTF	TGTGCCAGCAGCTTGGGTGATGGCTACACCTTC
TRBV5-5	TRBJ1-2	TRBD1	15	.	CASSLSGGGNYGYTF	TGTGCCAGCAGCTTGTCAGGGGGCGGAAACTATGGCTACACCTTC
TRBV3-1/TRBV3-2	TRBJ1-5	.	15	.	CASSQAGEGNQPQHF	TGTGCCAGCAGCCAAGCCGGGGAGGGCAATCAGCCCCAGCATTTT
TRBV3-1/TRBV3-2	TRBJ2-1	TRBD2	20	.	CASSQESEGLAVNMVNEQFF	TGTGCCAGCAGCCAAGAAAGTGAAGGACTAGCGGTAAACATGGTCAATGAGCAGTTCTTC
TRBV28	TRBJ2-2	.	17	.	CASSPVKSTANTGELFF	TGTGCCAGCAGCCCGGTCAAATCGACGGCGAACACCGGGGAGCTGTTTTTT
TRBV6-5	TRBJ1-1	.	13	.	CASSYSEGSEAFF	TGTGCCAGCAGTTACTCGGAGGGGAGTGAAGCTTTCTTT
TRBV19	TRBJ1-5	TRBD1	16	.	CASSVDQGALKQPQHF	TGTGCCAGTAGCGTCGACCAGGGGGCATTAAAGCAGCCCCAGCATTTT
TRBV6-1	TRBJ1-5	.	12	.	CASSELDGPRHF	TGTGCCAGCAGTGAACTCGACGGTCCAAGGCATTTT
TRBV3-1/TRBV3-2	TRBJ1-2	TRBD1	13	.	CASSSTGAYGYTF	TGTGCCAGCAGCTCCACAGGGGCTTATGGCTACACCTTC
TRBV7-2	TRBJ2-1	.	15	.	CASSLPGSGNNEQFF	TGTGCCAGCAGCTTGCCGGGTAGCGGAAACAATGAGCAGTTCTTC
TRBV18	TRBJ2-1	TRBD2	16	.	CASSLTGTSGGNEQFF	TGTGCCAGCTCACTTACCGGGACTAGCGGGGGTAATGAGCAGTTCTTC
TRBV4-1	TRBJ1-2	.	15	.	CASSQGGHTNYGYTF	TGCGCCAGCAGCCAAGGGGGACACACTAACTATGGCTACACCTTC
TRBV6-5	TRBJ2-1	.	15	.	CASEGRKRPHNEQFF	TGTGCCAGCGAGGGCCGGAAGAGGCCCCACAATGAGCAGTTCTTC
TRBV5-1	TRBJ2-1	TRBD2	16	.	CASSLAIGGGMYEQFF	TGCGCCAGCAGCTTGGCCATCGGCGGGGGGATGTATGAGCAGTTCTTC
TRBV30	TRBJ2-1	.	11	.	CAWAPLSEQFF	TGTGCCTGGGCTCCGCTCAGTGAGCAGTTCTTC
TRBV12-5	TRBJ2-3	TRBD1	15	.	CASAEQGSSTDTQYF	TGTGCTAGTGCTGAACAGGGGTCATCCACAGATACGCAGTATTTT
TRBV2	TRBJ2-6	TRBD1	17	.	CASRPGQGAPGANVLTF	TGTGCCAGCAGGCCGGGACAGGGGGCGCCCGGGGCCAACGTCCTGACTTTC
TRBV25-1	TRBJ1-3	TRBD1	16	.	CASSEGGQRSGNTIYF	TGTGCCAGCAGTGAAGGGGGACAGAGGAGTGGAAACACCATATATTTT
TRBV7-9	TRBJ2-7	.	14	.	CASSPQSNSYEQYF	TGTGCCAGCAGTCCTCAGTCGAATTCCTACGAGCAGTACTTC
TRBV19	TRBJ2-7	TRBD2	14	few	CASSIRGGLYEQYF	TGTGCCAGTAGTATCCGGGGGGGACTCTACGAGCAGTACTTC
TRBV11-3	TRBJ2-3	TRBD2	17	.	CASSSGLAGGNTDTQYF	TGTGCCAGCAGCTCAGGACTAGCGGGAGGAAACACAGATACGCAGTATTTT
TRBV19	TRBJ2-7	TRBD2	15	.	CASNIGTSGPYEQYF	TGTGCCAGTAACATCGGGACTAGCGGTCCATACGAGCAGTACTTC
TRBV6-2/TRBV6-3	TRBJ1-2	.	12	.	CASSYSTGGYTF	TGTGCCAGCAGTTACTCGACGGGAGGCTACACCTTC
TRBV19	TRBJ1-2	.	12	.	CASSIVGIGYTF	TGTGCCAGTAGTATAGTTGGGATCGGCTACACCTTC
TRBV6-2/TRBV6-3	TRBJ2-2	.	13	once	CASSYLSGGELFF	TGTGCCAGCAGTTACCTTAGCGGAGGGGAGCTGTTTTTT
TRBV5-6	TRBJ1-2	.	14	.	CASSFSSGVHGYTF	TGTGCCAGCAGCTTTAGCTCGGGGGTTCATGGCTACACCTTC
TRBV3-1/TRBV3-2	TRBJ1-2	.	15	.	CASSQGWQSSMGYTF	TGTGCCAGCAGCCAAGGTTGGCAGAGCTCTATGGGCTACACCTTC
TRBV7-9	TRBJ1-5	.	14	.	CASSGPRENQPQHF	TGTGCCAGCAGCGGACCCAGGGAAAATCAGCCCCAGCATTTT
TRBV19	TRBJ2-7	TRBD1	15	.	CASSRMGQAFYEQYF	TGTGCCAGTAGCCGGATGGGACAGGCGTTCTACGAGCAGTACTTC
TRBV12-3/TRBV12-4	TRBJ1-4	.	13	.	CASSFGGDEKLFF	TGTGCCAGCAGTTTTGGAGGGGATGAAAAACTGTTTTTT
TRBV27	TRBJ2-7	.	13	.	CASSQKANYEQYF	TGTGCCAGCAGCCAAAAGGCAAACTACGAGCAGTACTTC
TRBV7-2	TRBJ1-2	.	13	.	CASSSPRIYGYTF	TGTGCCAGCAGCTCACCCCGGATCTATGGCTACACCTTC
TRBV28	TRBJ1-5	TRBD1	16	.	CASSPPTGGSNQPQHF	TGTGCCAGCAGTCCACCGACAGGGGGTAGCAATCAGCCCCAGCATTTT
TRBV10-1	TRBJ2-5	TRBD2	17	few	CASSPLPRGGYQETQYF	TGCGCCAGCAGTCCATTACCCCGGGGGGGGTACCAAGAGACCCAGTACTTC
TRBV15	TRBJ1-5	.	13	.	CATSRQANQPQHF	TGTGCCACCAGCCGACAGGCCAATCAGCCCCAGCATTTT
TRBV6-5	TRBJ2-1	.	9	.	CASTPPGVF	TGTGCCAGCACCCCACCCGGGGTCTTC